This TCR beta chain was sequenced during a study of cytomegalovirus exposure and HLA in healthy donors. The overall study: Approximately 77 million unique TCRs from HLA-typed donors were held in an early release of data.

The germline V gene has CDR1 LNHNV and CDR2 YYDKDF (reference sequence). The CDR3 has 16 amino acids. The V gene end was trimmed by 2 bases and the J gene end by 1 base; junction bases not matched to a gene: 7. Findings and limits, study-wide: The study carried out a later analysis of TCR beta sequences. It associated approximately 15,000 of them with specific HLA alleles at a false discovery rate of 0.05.

The PCR ran on 60 Vbeta and 13 Jbeta primers. Produced via immunoSEQ multiplex PCR; TCRdb's table is partial and in-frame only. The table shows 85,000 to 120,000 clones, with 82% occurring only once. Concerning this clone: Its target is not known.

Sequenced sample: PBMCs. V usage is TRBV15 and J usage is TRBJ2-7; 8 bases map to TRBD2. This clonotype was sampled from a man aged 50 to 59 in good health and CMV-seronegative. The CDR3 nucleotides are TGTGCCACCAGCAGATCCTCACTAGCGGCGTCCTACGAGCAGTACTTC. This gives the protein CATSRSSLAASYEQYF. The whole variable domain, remainder taken from reference TRBV15 and TRBJ2-7, is DAMVIQNPRYQVTQFGKPVTLSCSQTLNHNVMYWYQQKSSQAPKLLFHYYDKDFNNEADTPDNFQSRRPNTSFCFLDIRSPGLGDTAMYLCATSRSSLAASYEQYFGPGTRLTVT.